These T cell receptor beta chains were read from a single sample in a study of Graves' ophthalmopathy and Graves' hyperthyroidism. TCRdb passed the multiplex PCR reads through MiXCR, listing each CDR3 protein once. The sample lists approximately 210,000 distinct CDR3 sequences, 20% to 25% occurring once. The source material was peripheral blood. The receptor source for this set is a woman between 45 and 65 years old with Graves' ophthalmopathy. CDR3s include the opening cysteine and the closing phenylalanine or tryptophan. D genes are given only for firm matches. Not all rows give a size; the values are once, few, many and, for expanded clones, a class.

j_call	v_call	clone_size	d_call	cdr3_aa	cdr3_nt
TRBJ2-7	TRBV5-1	few	TRBD2	CASSLSQREGLWYEQYF	TGCGCCAGCAGCTTGAGCCAGCGGGAGGGACTTTGGTACGAGCAGTACTTC
TRBJ1-1	TRBV28	many	TRBD1	CASSSGGFGNTEAFF	TGTGCCAGCAGCTCAGGGGGCTTCGGGAACACTGAAGCTTTCTTT
TRBJ2-7	TRBV5-1	many	.	CASSSQSYEQYF	TGCGCCAGCAGCTCCCAGAGCTACGAGCAGTACTTC
TRBJ2-7	TRBV6-5	.	.	CASSSEVRRRSSYEQYF	TGTGCCAGCAGTTCGGAAGTTCGGAGGAGGAGCTCCTACGAGCAGTACTTC
TRBJ2-7	TRBV6-1	few	TRBD1	CASGDPGTGDYEQYF	TGTGCCAGCGGGGATCCCGGGACAGGGGATTACGAGCAGTACTTC
TRBJ1-1	TRBV12-3/TRBV12-4	.	.	CASSPTQMNTEAFF	TGTGCCAGCAGTCCAACTCAGATGAACACTGAAGCTTTCTTT
TRBJ1-2	TRBV5-1	.	.	CASSLATLGRDYGYTF	TGCGCCAGCAGCTTGGCAACCCTCGGCAGGGACTATGGCTACACCTTC
TRBJ2-7	TRBV2	many	TRBD1	CASSEAVGQGAYPYEQYF	TGTGCCAGCAGTGAAGCGGTCGGACAGGGGGCTTACCCCTACGAGCAGTACTTC
TRBJ1-5	TRBV30	once	TRBD1	CAWSSLDRGQPQHF	TGTGCCTGGAGTTCTTTGGACAGGGGTCAGCCCCAGCATTTT
TRBJ1-1	TRBV7-2	many	.	CASSLLWNTEAFF	TGTGCCAGCAGCTTACTATGGAACACTGAAGCTTTCTTT
TRBJ2-7	TRBV5-1	.	TRBD2	CASSSRLAGGSEQYF	TGCGCCAGCAGCTCAAGACTAGCGGGAGGCAGCGAGCAGTACTTC
TRBJ2-7	TRBV5-8	few	.	CASSAGLGARYEQYF	TGTGCCAGCAGCGCAGGTCTGGGGGCGCGTTACGAGCAGTACTTC
TRBJ2-7	TRBV25-1	.	TRBD2	CASSATSGRARDEQYF	TGTGCCAGCAGTGCGACTAGCGGGAGGGCCAGGGACGAGCAGTACTTC
TRBJ1-2	TRBV15	many	.	CATSRAGESNYGYTF	TGTGCCACCAGCAGAGCTGGCGAGTCTAACTATGGCTACACCTTC
TRBJ2-5	TRBV29-1	few	.	CSVPLAETQCF	TGCAGCGTTCCGCTCGCCGAGACCCAGTGCTTC
TRBJ1-2	TRBV24-1	.	.	CATTPREDYYGYTF	TGTGCCACCACCCCCAGAGAAGACTACTATGGCTACACCTTC
TRBJ1-1	TRBV6-1	few	.	CASFNTEAFF	TGTGCCAGCTTTAACACTGAAGCTTTCTTT
TRBJ2-2	TRBV12-3/TRBV12-4	many	TRBD2	CAVTLILAGKTGELFF	TGTGCCGTTACCTTAATTCTAGCGGGAAAAACCGGGGAGCTGTTTTTT
TRBJ2-7	TRBV12-3/TRBV12-4	many	.	CASSLGPRGYEQYF	TGTGCCAGCAGTTTAGGACCGAGAGGATACGAGCAGTACTTC
TRBJ2-4	TRBV29-1	.	TRBD2	CSVDGLADLAKNIQYF	TGCAGCGTTGACGGACTAGCGGACCTAGCCAAAAACATTCAGTACTTC
TRBJ2-7	TRBV6-2/TRBV6-3	many	TRBD2	CASSSGTSRPEQYF	TGTGCCAGCAGTTCCGGGACTAGCCGCCCCGAGCAGTACTTC
TRBJ1-6	TRBV28	few	.	CASSLSRGSSPLHF	TGTGCCAGCAGTTTATCCCGGGGTTCATCACCCCTCCACTTT
TRBJ1-1	TRBV20-1	many	.	CSFAGQGNEAFF	TGCAGTTTTGCAGGCCAAGGTAATGAAGCTTTCTTT
TRBJ1-3	TRBV6-1	many	.	CASSSFGLAGNTIYF	TGTGCCAGCAGCTCATTCGGACTCGCTGGAAACACCATATATTTT
TRBJ2-7	TRBV27	many	.	CASSISKFYEQYF	TGTGCCAGCAGTATCTCGAAATTCTACGAGCAGTACTTC
TRBJ2-7	TRBV9	.	TRBD1	CASSGTGSGYEQYF	TGTGCCAGCAGCGGGACAGGGAGTGGGTACGAGCAGTACTTC
TRBJ1-5	TRBV27	few	TRBD1	CASSLLRGLDQPQHF	TGTGCCAGCAGTTTACTGAGGGGGCTCGATCAGCCCCAGCATTTT
TRBJ1-2	TRBV6-1	many	.	CASRDPSTLLYGYTF	TGTGCCAGCAGAGACCCCTCTACTTTGCTCTATGGCTACACCTTC
TRBJ2-7	TRBV11-2	.	TRBD2	CASSLEWGGSQGGQYF	TGTGCCAGCAGCTTAGAATGGGGCGGGAGTCAGGGAGGGCAGTACTTC
TRBJ1-2	TRBV5-5	.	.	CASSLSVGVHYGYTF	TGTGCCAGCAGCTTGTCCGTAGGGGTTCACTATGGCTACACCTTC
TRBJ2-7	TRBV24-1	.	.	CATNGQPIYEQYF	TGTGCCACCAACGGACAGCCGATATACGAGCAGTACTTC
TRBJ2-5	TRBV28	many	.	CASSGLTGRVETQYF	TGTGCCAGCAGTGGACTCACAGGGAGAGTTGAGACCCAGTACTTC
TRBJ2-1	TRBV9	few	.	CASSVSGESGYEQFF	TGTGCCAGCAGCGTATCGGGGGAGTCGGGCTATGAGCAGTTCTTC
TRBJ2-7	TRBV13	.	.	CASSRTGGRIDEQYF	TGTGCCAGCAGCCGTACTGGGGGGCGAATCGACGAGCAGTACTTC
TRBJ1-2	TRBV12-3/TRBV12-4	.	TRBD1	CASSSGQGSNYGYTF	TGTGCCAGCAGTTCGGGACAGGGGTCCAACTATGGCTACACCTTC
TRBJ1-5	TRBV6-1	many	TRBD1	CASSVDRVQPQHF	TGTGCCAGCAGTGTTGACAGGGTCCAGCCCCAGCATTTT
TRBJ1-1	TRBV5-1	many	.	CASSLEGFYTEAFF	TGCGCCAGCAGCTTGGAAGGGTTCTACACTGAAGCTTTCTTT
TRBJ1-3	TRBV30	few	TRBD1	CAWSGTGGGNTIYF	TGTGCCTGGAGTGGGACAGGGGGAGGAAACACCATATATTTT
TRBJ1-1	TRBV19	.	.	CASSAVAEAFF	TGTGCCAGTAGTGCAGTAGCTGAAGCTTTCTTT
TRBJ2-7	TRBV11-2	many	TRBD2	CASSLSGGRTHEQYF	TGTGCCAGCAGCTTATCCGGCGGGAGGACCCACGAGCAGTACTTC
TRBJ1-6	TRBV13	many	.	CASSIRSRNTNSPLHF	TGTGCCAGCAGCATCCGGTCTCGTAATACCAATTCACCCCTCCACTTT
TRBJ2-5	TRBV28	many	TRBD1	CASRNWDSRETQYF	TGTGCCAGCAGAAATTGGGACAGCCGAGAGACCCAGTACTTC
TRBJ2-5	TRBV7-9	few	.	CASSSTVQETQYF	TGTGCCAGCAGCTCCACTGTTCAAGAGACCCAGTACTTC
TRBJ1-1	TRBV29-1	many	TRBD1	CSVVGGAGNTEAFF	TGCAGCGTTGTAGGGGGCGCCGGGAACACTGAAGCTTTCTTT